The entry that follows covers one T cell receptor beta chain sequence. Its matching antigen is unknown. Only in-frame clones appear in the TCRdb table, and some are missing; sequencing was by immunoSEQ multiplex PCR. Of about 140,000 clones listed, 75% to 95% were seen once; the top ten hold around 3.6%. Trimming stripped 6 bases from V and 1 base from J, with 7 bases between. The CDR3 totals 13 residues. Per the germline V gene, CDR1 is SEHNR and CDR2 is FQNEAQ (reference sequence). The record originates from a study of T cell responses to AZD1222 COVID-19 vaccine. The overall study: Second-dose schedules of about 4 or about 12 weeks were combined.

General study points: Just five to seven AZD1222 recipients tested seropositive at baseline.

The chain combines TRBV7-9 with TRBJ2-1; D is ambiguous. The sequence was collected from an adult in good health. The specimen was peripheral blood, collected on day 0 of AZD1222 vaccination. The CDR3 region is CASSTRSYNEQFF. The CDR3 region has the DNA TGTGCCAGCAGTACCCGGTCCTACAATGAGCAGTTCTTC. The full variable domain, with the rest looked up from reference TRBV7-9 and TRBJ2-1, is DTGVSQNPRHKITKRGQNVTFRCDPISEHNRLYWYRQTLGQGPEFLTYFQNEAQLEKSRLLSDRFSAERPKGSFSTLEIQRTEQGDSAMYLCASSTRSYNEQFFGPGTRLTVL.